These T cell receptor beta chains were read from a single sample in a study of PD-1 blockade in classical Hodgkin lymphoma. Method: immunoSEQ multiplex PCR; TCRdb's copy keeps in-frame clones and lacks some. The table includes about 150,000 clones, less than 80% detected once. The material sequenced was peripheral blood mononuclear cells (PBMCs), taken before the second cycle of nivolumab. These receptors were collected from a human donor with classical Hodgkin lymphoma. CDR3s include the opening cysteine and the closing phenylalanine or tryptophan. A D gene is named only where the DNA matches it firmly. Only part of the rows carry a size: once, few, many, or a class if the clone is expanded.

- | TRBJ2-7 | TRBV19 | few | TGTGCCAGTAGTATGGACTCCTTCTACGAGCAGTACTTC | CASSMDSFYEQYF
- | TRBJ1-1 | TRBV7-9 | - | TGTGCCAGCAGCTCCGGACGGTTGAACACTGAAGCTTTCTTT | CASSSGRLNTEAFF
TRBD2 | TRBJ2-1 | TRBV7-3 | - | TGTGCCAGCAGCCTACTAGGACTAGCGGGCAATGAGCAGTTCTTC | CASSLLGLAGNEQFF
- | TRBJ2-3 | TRBV6-6 | - | TGTGCCAGCAGTTCAGCGGTTCGGAGAACAGATACGCAGTATTTT | CASSSAVRRTDTQYF
- | TRBJ1-1 | TRBV5-1 | - | TGCGCCAGCAGGGACAGTAGCGGTTTAACTGAAGCTTTCTTT | CASRDSSGLTEAFF
- | TRBJ2-1 | TRBV5-1 | - | TGCGCCAGCAGGGGTTCGTGGGATGAGCAGTTCTTC | CASRGSWDEQFF
- | TRBJ2-7 | TRBV7-2 | - | TGTGCCAGCAGCTTAGTAGGACAGAGCTACGAGCAGTACTTC | CASSLVGQSYEQYF
- | TRBJ2-7 | TRBV5-1 | - | TGCGCCAGCAGCTTACCCTTCTACGAGCAGTACTTC | CASSLPFYEQYF
TRBD2 | TRBJ2-5 | TRBV5-5 | - | TGTGCCAGCAGCTCCTGGGATTCAACGCGGGGGGTGTTGGCGGAGACCCAGTACTTC | CASSSWDSTRGVLAETQYF
- | TRBJ1-6 | TRBV6-4 | - | TGTGCCAGCAGCCCAGGGAATTCACCCCTCCACTTT | CASSPGNSPLHF
TRBD2 | TRBJ2-5 | TRBV4-2 | - | TGTGCCAGCAGCCAGGGAGCGGGGGGGAAAGAGACCCAGTACTTC | CASSQGAGGKETQYF
- | TRBJ1-5 | TRBV7-9 | - | TGTGCCAGCAGCTTTCTGGACAAACAGCCCCAGCATTTT | CASSFLDKQPQHF
TRBD2 | TRBJ2-1 | TRBV9 | - | TGTGCCAGCAGCGTAGGACTAGCGGGGGGGTACAATGAGCAGTTCTTC | CASSVGLAGGYNEQFF
TRBD1 | TRBJ1-1 | TRBV7-9 | - | TGTGCCAGCAGCTTGTCGACAGGGGTCGGGGAAGCTTTCTTT | CASSLSTGVGEAFF
- | TRBJ1-5 | TRBV2 | once | TGTGCCAGCAGGAGTCACAGCAATCAGCCCCAGCATTTT | CASRSHSNQPQHF
- | TRBJ1-4 | TRBV6-6 | once | TGTGCCAGCATCAGGGGCACTAATGAAAAACTGTTTTTT | CASIRGTNEKLFF
- | TRBJ2-3 | TRBV5-1 | - | TGCGCCAGCAGCTTTGGACGGGGCAGCACAGATACGCAGTATTTT | CASSFGRGSTDTQYF
- | TRBJ2-7 | TRBV4-1 | - | TGCGCCAGCAGCCAGCTACAGGGTCCCTACGAGCAGTACTTC | CASSQLQGPYEQYF
TRBD1 | TRBJ2-7 | TRBV5-1 | - | TGCGCCAGCAGCGTGGACAGGGGTAACGGAGTCCAGTACTTC | CASSVDRGNGVQYF
- | TRBJ2-3 | TRBV7-7 | - | TGTGCCAGCAGCTTAGAGGGACCCGGGGCGGGCACAGATACGCAGTATTTT | CASSLEGPGAGTDTQYF
TRBD1 | TRBJ1-2 | TRBV10-3 | - | TGTGCCATCCGGCCAGGGGGAATGGACTATGGCTACACCTTC | CAIRPGGMDYGYTF
- | TRBJ1-6 | TRBV7-9 | - | TGTGCCAGCAGCTTAGACAGAAATTCACCCCTCCACTTT | CASSLDRNSPLHF